This TCR beta chain stems from a study of T cell clones after liver transplantation. V lost 7 bases and J 1 base, leaving 10 bases between the germline ends. CDR1 is SEHNR and CDR2 is FQNEAQ in the germline V gene (reference sequence). This CDR3 has 14 amino acids. This table comes from immunoSEQ multiplex PCR, and its TCRdb copy is limited to in-frame clones, with some not included. Seen here are 6,000 to 6,500 clones, 81% observed once, and the top ten hold about a third. Sample: CD8+ T cells from blood, taken before liver transplant. The chain joins TRBV7-9 to TRBJ1-4; D might be TRBD1 (5 bases). The receptor's source is a human donor who received a liver transplant. The CDR3 loop is CASTKGVTNEKLFF. The DNA for the CDR3 is TGTGCCAGCACCAAAGGGGTAACTAATGAAAAACTGTTTTTT.